This T cell receptor (beta chain) emerged from a study of tumor and adjacent non-tumor tissue in lung cancer. Regarding the study as a whole: Tumor tissue had significantly higher TCR diversity than normal lung. In normal lung, the top 100 clones were significantly more dominant than in tumor. Tumor TCR diversity, when higher, was linked to shorter survival.

Notes on this clonotype: Its antigen remains unidentified. Given the absence of the conserved phenylalanine or tryptophan at the CDR3 end, a read error is likely.

The library came from three nested PCR rounds adapted from ARM-PCR protocols. TCRdb processed the multiplex PCR reads anew with MiXCR; each CDR3 protein has one entry. The data hold 75,000 to 95,000 distinct CDR3 sequences, with more than 65% observed a single time. Germline-derived CDR1 and CDR2 are MNHEY and SVGAGI. The CDR3 runs 16 residues. No cell sorting was done before RNA was extracted from the tissue. The normal lung tissue was taken more than 3 cm from the tumor edge. Between August and November 2014, newly diagnosed, chemotherapy-naive lung cancer patients underwent thoracic surgery in China.

This sequence originates from a woman in her fifties or sixties with non-small cell lung cancer. Sequencing was performed on distant non-tumor lung tissue. This sequence joins TRBV6-5 and TRBJ2-1; D is perhaps TRBD1 (5 bases). The CDR3 region has the DNA TGTGTCAGTAGTTACCTTCAGACAGACTCCTACAATGAGCAGTTCTAC. Translation: CVSSYLQTDSYNEQFY.